The next 15 T cell receptor beta chains were all read from a single sample in a study of vaccination effects on CD4 cells after COVID-19. Before sequencing, viral peptide pools were used by the ViraFEST assay to expand antigen-specific CD4+ T cells. A 10-day culture period preceded the isolation of CD4+ T cells. Among the vaccine recipients, none had a prior SARS-CoV-2 infection, and nucleocapsid antibodies were negative. Which antigens these TCRs recognize remains unknown. Sequenced by immunoSEQ multiplex PCR; TCRdb stores in-frame clones only, minus some. The repertoire holds about 40,000 clones, with 60% to 80% as singletons. The sequenced sample was CD4+ T cells from PBMCs cultured with HCoV-OC43 spike peptides, obtained before COVID-19 vaccination. Subset meaning: HCoV-OC43 spike overlapping peptide pool stimulation. The receptor source for this set is a human donor who received a COVID-19 vaccine.

The J gene is TRBJ1-3, the V gene TRBV7-9; D gene uncertain. There are 14 residues in the CDR3. Germline lookup yields CDR1 SEHNR and CDR2 FQNEAQ (reference sequence). V dropped 5 bases and J dropped 0 bases, with 8 bases sitting between them. CDR3 residues: CASSVDFSGNTIYF. The DNA of the CDR3 is TGTGCCAGCAGCGTGGATTTCTCTGGAAACACCATATATTTT.

This clone occurred a few times. The V call is TRBV2, the J call TRBJ2-3; TRBD2 aligns across 8 bases. Germline V gene data show CDR1 as SNHLY and CDR2 as FYNNEI. The CDR3 runs 16 residues. The V gene end was trimmed by 3 bases and the J gene end by 2 bases; junction bases not matched to a gene: 7. CDR3 protein: CASSEIAGGTTDTQYF. The DNA for the CDR3 is TGTGCCAGCAGTGAGATCGCGGGGGGTACCACAGATACGCAGTATTTT.

The chain is built from TRBV6-5 and TRBJ1-4; perhaps TRBD1 as D (5 bases). Germline V lookup: CDR1 MNHEY, CDR2 SVGAGI. The CDR3 has 15 amino acids. V lost 6 bases to trimming and J lost 5 bases, with 16 bases between them. The CDR3 region is CASRRRGVGNEKLFF. CDR3 DNA sequence: TGTGCCAGCAGGCGTAGAGGGGTAGGGAATGAAAAACTGTTTTTT.

The chain is built from TRBV5-1 and TRBJ2-4; 8 bases map to TRBD2. The CDR3 contains 21 residues. The germline gives CDR1 SGHRS, CDR2 YFSETQ. The trim removed 4 bases at V and 5 bases at J, leaving 26 bases unmatched. CDR3 in amino acids: CASSPKEPAGVGGTSQNIQYF. The CDR3 nucleotides read TGCGCCAGCAGCCCCAAGGAACCAGCGGGAGTTGGGGGAACTAGCCAAAACATTCAGTACTTC.

The chain joins TRBV12-3 or TRBV12-4 to TRBJ1-6, with D perhaps matching TRBD1 (5 bases). Trimming stripped 4 bases from V and 9 bases from J, with 10 bases between. The CDR3 loop spans 13 amino acids. CDR3 amino acids: CASSSGVTSPLHF. CDR3 bases: TGTGCCAGCAGTTCGGGGGTTACTTCACCCCTCCACTTT.

This clone is medium-sized by share. The chain employs TRBV6-4 and TRBJ1-2; 8 nucleotides agree with TRBD1. The CDR3 is made up of 13 amino acids. V gave up 5 bases and J gave up 7 bases; unmatched junction bases: 6. CDR1 and CDR2 from the germline V gene are MRHNA and SNTAGT. CDR3 DNA sequence: TGTGCCAGCAGTCCGGACAGGGCGGGTGGCTACACCTTC. This codes for CASSPDRAGGYTF.

V gene TRBV12-5 combines with J gene TRBJ2-3, with 11 bases fitting TRBD2. V lost 3 bases, J lost 1 base, and 6 bases stayed unmatched. This CDR3 is 17 amino acids long. Germline V gene lookup returns CDR1 LGHNT and CDR2 FRNRAP. CDR3 DNA sequence: TGTGCTAGTGGTTTTGCCGTAGCGGGGGGGCGCACAGATACGCAGTATTTT. This encodes CASGFAVAGGRTDTQYF.

Points on this clone: This sample includes further DNA sequences coding for the same CDR3. CDR3 loop: CASSLDRYEQYF. As DNA, the CDR3 is TGTGCCAGCAGCTTAGACAGGTACGAGCAGTACTTC. The V call is TRBV11-2, the J call TRBJ2-7; D gene unclear. Germline CDR1 SGHAT, CDR2 FQNNGV. Trimming pared 0 bases from V and 4 bases from J, leaving 4 bases between. This CDR3 has 12 residues.

V is TRBV2 and J is TRBJ1-2, with D unresolved. Trimming left V 5 bases short and J 6 bases short, with 7 bases between. This CDR3 has 11 amino acids. Germline V CDR1 and CDR2: SNHLY, FYNNEI. In DNA form, the CDR3 reads TGTGCCAGCAGTAAGGCCCATGGCTACACCTTC. This translates into CASSKAHGYTF.

The V call is TRBV18, the J call TRBJ2-7; 10 bases fit TRBD1. The CDR3 is 14 residues long. The junction had 6 bases not matched to a gene; V was cut back by 3 bases and J by 7 bases. Per the germline V gene, CDR1 is KGHSH and CDR2 is LQKENI. CDR3 residues: CASSPGDRGLEQYF. The CDR3 DNA sequence: TGTGCCAGCTCACCTGGAGACAGGGGGCTGGAGCAGTACTTC.

This clone was found once. The chain uses TRBV11-3 and TRBJ2-5; D perhaps matches TRBD1 (6 bases). CDR3 size: 14 residues. Germline V lookup: CDR1 SGHNT, CDR2 YENEEA. Trimming took 5 bases from V and 0 from J, leaving 10 bases between them. The CDR3 region is CASSPWTDQETQYF. Here the CDR3 DNA reads TGTGCCAGCAGCCCCTGGACAGACCAAGAGACCCAGTACTTC.

The chain uses TRBV27 and TRBJ1-1; D gene uncertain. CDR1 and CDR2 from the germline V gene are MNHEY and SMNVEV (reference sequence). The CDR3 spans 16 residues. V gave up 2 bases and J gave up 6 bases, with 19 bases separating them. For the CDR3, the DNA is TGTGCCAGCAGTTTAGGTGGCTCGGTTAGTATTTCTGAAGCTTTCTTT. Protein: CASSLGGSVSISEAFF.

Many counts were recorded for this clone. The chain couples TRBV5-1 to TRBJ1-1, with 8 nucleotides matching TRBD1. The CDR3 has 18 residues. The germline gives CDR1 SGHRS, CDR2 YFSETQ. The junction had 15 bases not matched to a gene; V was cut back by 5 bases and J by 0 bases. CDR3 residues: CASRPGQGRGYMNTEAFF. CDR3 nucleotides: TGCGCCAGCAGGCCAGGACAGGGCAGGGGCTATATGAACACTGAAGCTTTCTTT.

This clone was observed a few times. The chain combines TRBV7-6 with TRBJ2-7, with 11 bases fitting TRBD1. Germline CDR1 SGHVS, CDR2 FNYEAQ. The CDR3 loop spans 15 amino acids. The junction had 4 bases not matched to a gene; V was cut back by 1 base and J by 5 bases. The CDR3 DNA is TGTGCCAGCAGCTTAGAGGGGACAGGGGGAAACGAGCAGTACTTC. Protein: CASSLEGTGGNEQYF.

This chain uses TRBV6-5 with TRBJ1-5; D gene uncertain. The CDR3 is made up of 13 amino acids. Trimming took 7 bases from V and 5 from J, leaving 12 bases between them. The V gene's germline CDR1 is MNHEY and CDR2 SVGAGI. The CDR3 sequence: CASMDGWDQPQHF. CDR3 DNA sequence: TGTGCCAGCATGGATGGTTGGGATCAGCCCCAGCATTTT.